A single sample is the source of the 15 T cell receptor beta chains below, sequenced in a study of cytomegalovirus exposure and HLA in healthy donors. The PCR had 60 Vbeta and 13 Jbeta primers. The repertoire was sequenced with immunoSEQ multiplex PCR; TCRdb's copy has only in-frame clones and lacks some. In the table there are approximately 70,000 clones, around 77% of which are singletons. The source material was PBMCs. The receptor set was obtained from a man between 50 and 59 years old in good health and CMV-seronegative.

The chain carries TRBV27 and TRBJ1-1, with TRBD1 as a possible D gene (5 bases). The CDR3 loop spans 15 amino acids. In germline, CDR1 is MNHEY, CDR2 SMNVEV (reference sequence). V dropped 5 bases and J dropped 7 bases, with 20 bases sitting between them. CDR3 DNA sequence: TGTGCCAGCAGTGCGAACCTAATCCGAAGGGGTGAAGCTTTCTTT. Its protein is CASSANLIRRGEAFF.

This clone was found once. The chain links TRBV30 to TRBJ1-2; 8 nucleotides align to TRBD1. V was clipped by 5 bases and J by 4 bases; unmatched bases: 6. The CDR3 loop spans 13 amino acids. The germline gives CDR1 GTSNPN, CDR2 SVGIG (reference sequence). The CDR3 nucleotides are TGTGCCTGGTCGGACAGGGAAAGCTATGGCTACACCTTC. This gives the protein CAWSDRESYGYTF.

This clone was seen more than once but under ten times. This rearrangement joins TRBV5-6 to TRBJ1-1, with TRBD1 as a possible D gene (5 bases). Trimming removed 4 bases from V and 0 bases from J, with 13 bases in between. This CDR3 has 15 residues. Germline CDR1 SGHDT, CDR2 YYEEEE. CDR3 sequence (DNA): TGTGCCAGCAGCCCCCCGGGCAGGGTGAACACTGAAGCTTTCTTT. The encoded protein is CASSPPGRVNTEAFF.

This chain connects TRBV5-4 to TRBJ1-1; 10 nucleotides align to TRBD1. CDR3 length: 16 residues. Germline V gene lookup returns CDR1 SGHNT and CDR2 YYREEE (reference sequence). V lost 4 bases, J lost 2 bases, and 8 bases stayed unmatched. The CDR3 bases are TGTGCCAGCAGCCCGGGGACAGGGGCTGGAAACACTGAAGCTTTCTTT. This translates into CASSPGTGAGNTEAFF.

This rearrangement joins TRBV7-9 to TRBJ2-2, with TRBD1 identical over 9 bases. Losses at the gene ends were 1 base for V and 6 bases for J; bases not matched to a gene: 3. Germline V gives CDR1 SEHNR, CDR2 FQNEAQ (reference sequence). The CDR3 runs 15 residues. The CDR3 protein is CASSLEWTGAGELFF. The CDR3 DNA follows: TGTGCCAGCAGCTTAGAGTGGACAGGGGCCGGGGAGCTGTTTTTT.

About this clone: A junction boundary mismatches the germline segment, possibly from a read error. The chain combines TRBV2 with TRBJ1-6, with D uncertain. The CDR3 totals 13 residues. CDR1 SNHLY and CDR2 FYNNEI come from the germline V gene. CDR3 in DNA: TGTGCCAGCAGTTTAACAGTCAGTTCACTCCTCCACTTT. Protein: CASSLTVSSLLHF.

The V and J genes are TRBV28 and TRBJ1-5; D is unclear. CDR1 is MDHEN, CDR2 SYDVKM, per germline. This CDR3 comprises 12 residues. V lost 2 bases, J lost 3 bases, and 2 bases lay in between. In DNA, the CDR3 is TGTGCCAGCAGTTTACTCAATCAGCCCCAGCATTTT. It specifies CASSLLNQPQHF.

The V call is TRBV27, the J call TRBJ1-4; the match to TRBD1 covers 7 bases. Germline V lookup: CDR1 MNHEY, CDR2 SMNVEV (reference sequence). V lost 9 bases to trimming and J lost 4 bases; unmatched junction nucleotides: 5. The CDR3 extends over 13 amino acids. The CDR3 loop is CASRTGFNEKLFF. DNA of the CDR3: TGTGCCAGTAGGACAGGCTTTAATGAAAAACTGTTTTTT.

This clone was observed a handful of times. This chain connects TRBV28 to TRBJ1-2; no definite D call. Germline V CDR1 and CDR2: MDHEN, SYDVKM. Trimming removed 2 bases at V and 0 bases at J, with 7 bases between. This CDR3 comprises 14 residues. The CDR3 sequence is CASSLEGANYGYTF. The DNA of the CDR3 is TGTGCCAGCAGTTTAGAGGGTGCTAACTATGGCTACACCTTC.

This clone was recorded only once. The chain links TRBV5-4 to TRBJ1-3; maybe TRBD1 (5 bases). Per the germline V gene, CDR1 is SGHNT and CDR2 is YYREEE (reference sequence). The CDR3 has 15 amino acids. V lost 4 bases and J lost 0, with 11 bases in between. DNA for the CDR3: TGTGCCAGCAGCGGGACGGGAGCCTCTGGAAACACCATATATTTT. Its translation is CASSGTGASGNTIYF.

The chain uses TRBV19 and TRBJ1-5; 7 nucleotides align to TRBD1. V was clipped by 7 bases and J by 4 bases; unmatched bases: 10. Germline V CDR1 and CDR2: LNHDA, SQIVND (reference sequence). This CDR3 contains 15 residues. CDR3 sequence: CASKVEWDRNQPQHF. The CDR3 coding sequence is TGTGCCAGTAAAGTGGAGTGGGACAGAAATCAGCCCCAGCATTTT.

The chain employs TRBV5-8 and TRBJ2-7; 8 positions agree with TRBD1. Trimming at V came to 4 bases and at J to 6 bases, leaving 6 bases not matched to a gene. Germline V gene data show CDR1 as SGHTS and CDR2 as YDEGEE. This CDR3 has 13 residues. CDR3 in amino acids: CASSRQGAAEQYF. As DNA, the CDR3 is TGTGCCAGCAGCCGTCAGGGGGCGGCCGAGCAGTACTTC.

The chain carries TRBV6-1 and TRBJ2-5; perhaps TRBD1 as D (7 bases). Between the trimmed V and J ends, which lost 7 bases and 4 bases, there was a span of 16 bases. The CDR3 is made up of 14 amino acids. Per the germline V gene, CDR1 is MNHNS and CDR2 is SASEGT. This CDR3 is CASIRGQGGETQYF. CDR3 nucleotides: TGTGCCAGCATACGTGGCCAGGGGGGAGAGACCCAGTACTTC.

This chain links TRBV6-5 with TRBJ1-1; the D gene is possibly TRBD1 (6 bases). The CDR3 length is 15 residues. The V and J ends lost 6 bases and 0 bases respectively, with 14 bases between them. CDR1 MNHEY and CDR2 SVGAGI come from the germline V gene. CDR3 nucleotide sequence: TGTGCCAGCAGCCGAACAGGGATGGTGAACACTGAAGCTTTCTTT. Its protein is CASSRTGMVNTEAFF.

The CDR3 nucleotides are TGTGCCACCGCCCCGGACAGGGCCCTGAAGGGCTACACCTTC. Translated: CATAPDRALKGYTF. The chain carries TRBV19 and TRBJ1-2, with TRBD1 matching over 8 bases. The V gene's germline CDR1 is LNHDA and CDR2 SQIVND (reference sequence). Unmatched junction bases numbered 15, after V lost 10 bases and J lost 8 bases. This CDR3 is built from 14 residues.